The present entry profiles one T cell receptor (beta chain) with its context. No antigen is known for it. Qualities for individual bases were not recorded, and no much larger clone is one base off. These data originate in a study of blood T cell repertoires in COVID-19 (dated by TCRdb to between 2020 and 2021). Describing the broader study: Samples covering the acute and convalescent phases of COVID-19 were provided by collaborators in the United States, Italy and Spain. The samples were drawn from two sources: the first 160 participants of the ongoing ImmuneRACE study, and 1,000 to 1,500 subjects contributed by 6 global collaborators. The repertoires were released in a freely available public database intended as a resource for research on the immune response to SARS-CoV-2. The sample metadata nearly always contained a de-identified subject ID, COVID-19 status, age in years and sex. Where HLA class I and class II types were available, the types were taken from metadata supplied by the sample provider, not from assay-based typing. Deeply sampled blood TCRbeta repertoires from subjects exposed to, actively infected with, or recovered from COVID-19 were included in the dataset. The prospective study material was composed of cDNA or gDNA derived from T cells, B-cell-depleted T cells, or PBMCs.

From its cysteine to its phenylalanine, the CDR3 spans 15 amino acids. Only the CDR3 part of the read is kept: 45 bases, read in frame from the first base. From a lookup of the germline V gene, CDR1 and CDR2 are MNHEY and SVGEGT. The junction shows trimming of 6 bases on V and 3 bases on J, and the gene matches do not reach 9 bases of it. Study-wide conclusions, independent of this receptor: How much clinical and demographic metadata was included differed by source and by participant, and the metadata was provided uncurated.

Whole blood was collected in K2EDTA tubes by collaborating institutions according to the institutions' own protocols. For TCRbeta analysis, collaborators shipped samples in one of three forms: frozen whole blood, isolated PBMCs, or DNA extracted from either of those sample types. TCRbeta CDR3 regions were amplified from genomic DNA by means of the immunoSEQ Assay, a bias-controlled multiplex PCR. From the authors' description of their analysis: The number of nucleated cells in each sample was estimated from the amplification of reference gene primers within the assay. Sequence reads were collapsed and filtered to measure the absolute abundance of every unique TCRbeta CDR3 rearrangement. For each sample, productive Simpson clonality was calculated as the square root of Simpson's diversity index over productive rearrangements. TCRdb mirrors the immuneACCESS table, restricted to in-frame sequences. Some clones are absent from its copies; in checked studies, under half trace to an unresolved V gene, and the reason for the others is unknown. That table gives V, J and clone size, and the DNA gave D and trimming. This sample lists fewer than 200,000 clones; roughly 84% were detected once. The top ten clones comprise approximately 1% of the sample.

This TCR came from a middle-aged man with acute or convalescent COVID-19. The sequenced material came from peripheral blood. In this chain, TRBV6-2 or TRBV6-3 is recombined with TRBJ2-7, with 9 junctional bases fitting TRBD1. CDR3 protein: CASSPMETGGYEQYF. The base sequence is TGTGCCAGCAGCCCAATGGAGACAGGGGGCTACGAGCAGTACTTC.